The subject of this entry is one T cell receptor (beta chain). CDR3 length: 13 amino acids. CDR1 and CDR2 (germline): SQVTM, ANQGSEA. The V end lost 1 base, the J end lost 7 bases, and 13 bases lay between the germline ends. Measured with immunoSEQ multiplex PCR; TCRdb has only the in-frame clones, and not every one. The table lists some 56,000 clones, 70% to 90% of them singletons, with around 20% in the top ten. The sample belongs to a study of blood T cell repertoires in COVID-19. The TCR comes from a human donor in a cohort sampled during active COVID-19. This chain uses TRBV29-1 with TRBJ1-2; possibly TRBD1 for D (5 bases). Material for sequencing was peripheral blood. The CDR3 DNA is TGCAGCGTTGAAGTGTCCAGGGTTGCTGGCTACACCTTC. As protein: CSVEVSRVAGYTF.